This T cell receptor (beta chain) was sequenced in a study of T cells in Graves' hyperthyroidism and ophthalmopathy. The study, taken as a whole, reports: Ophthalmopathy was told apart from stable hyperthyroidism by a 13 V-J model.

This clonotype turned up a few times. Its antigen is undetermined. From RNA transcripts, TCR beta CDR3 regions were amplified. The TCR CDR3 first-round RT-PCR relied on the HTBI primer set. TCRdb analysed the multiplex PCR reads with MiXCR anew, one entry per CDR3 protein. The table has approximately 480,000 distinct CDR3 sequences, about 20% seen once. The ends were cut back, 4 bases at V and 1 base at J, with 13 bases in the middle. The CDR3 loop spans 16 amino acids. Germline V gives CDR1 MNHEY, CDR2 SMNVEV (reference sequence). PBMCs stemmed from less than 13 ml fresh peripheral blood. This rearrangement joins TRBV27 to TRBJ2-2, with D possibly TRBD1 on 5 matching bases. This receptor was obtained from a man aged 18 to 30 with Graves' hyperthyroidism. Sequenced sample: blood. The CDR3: CASSSRQKLNTGELFF. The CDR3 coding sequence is TGTGCCAGCAGTTCACGACAGAAGCTGAACACCGGGGAGCTGTTTTTT.